The 5 T cell receptor beta chains below were found in one sample sequenced in a study of vaccination effects on CD4 cells after COVID-19. The data were produced by immunoSEQ multiplex PCR, yet TCRdb's version contains in-frame clones alone and is incomplete. The sample yields tens of thousands of clones, 82% seen once. Using viral peptide pools, the ViraFEST assay grew out antigen-specific CD4+ T cells prior to sequencing. The culture ran for less than 12 days, and then CD4+ T cells were isolated. Two-dose BNT162b2 or mRNA-1273 vaccination was given to participants. The antigens of these receptors remain unknown. The starting material was CD4+ T cells from PBMCs cultured with HCoV-NL63 spike peptides, obtained after COVID-19 vaccination. All receptors come from a human donor who received a COVID-19 vaccine. Some clones in this sample may be carry-over from other donors' samples.

This clone was detected only a few times. The CDR3 coding sequence is TGTGCCACCAGTGATTTGGCAGGGGGCTCCTACAATGAGCAGTTCTTC. Protein product: CATSDLAGGSYNEQFF. J is TRBJ2-1 and V is TRBV24-1; 7 bases match TRBD1. This CDR3 has 16 amino acids. Trimming cost V 0 bases and J 0 bases; bases outside gene matches: 1. Per the germline V gene, CDR1 is KGHDR and CDR2 is SFDVKD.

The chain recombines TRBV7-3 with TRBJ1-1; tentatively, D is TRBD1 (5 bases). Looked up from germline, CDR1 is SGHTA and CDR2 is FQGTGA. CDR3 length: 15 residues. V lost 1 base to trimming and J lost 4 bases, with 13 bases between them. The CDR3 DNA reads TGTGCCAGCAGCTTAAGGGCGGGGGGAGGCACTGAAGCTTTCTTT. Translated: CASSLRAGGGTEAFF.

The rearrangement uses TRBV7-2 and TRBJ2-1, with D unclear. V was trimmed by 7 bases and J by 4 bases, leaving 14 bases between them. Germline V gives CDR1 SGHTA, CDR2 FQGNSA. This CDR3 has 14 residues. The CDR3 reads CASTPSVEYNEQFF. CDR3 sequence (DNA): TGTGCCAGCACCCCTTCGGTGGAATACAATGAGCAGTTCTTC.

The CDR3, as DNA: TGTGCCAGCAGAATGGTTTCCCAGGGGACCTACTATGGCTACACCTTC. Its protein is CASRMVSQGTYYGYTF. The genes are TRBV5-6 and TRBJ1-2; tentative D call: TRBD1 (6 bases). Trimming left V 5 bases short and J 3 bases short, with 20 bases between. The germline V gene encodes CDR1 SGHDT and CDR2 YYEEEE. This CDR3 region has 16 residues.

This clone was counted a few times. This sequence joins TRBV11-2 and TRBJ1-5, with D hard to call. In germline, CDR1 is SGHAT, CDR2 FQNNGV. CDR3 length equals 15 residues. Trimming pared 1 base from V and 4 bases from J, leaving 11 bases between. The CDR3 region has the DNA TGTGCCAGCAGCTTAGGGGTCGGGAGTAATCAGCCCCAGCATTTT. Amino acids: CASSLGVGSNQPQHF.